The 24 T cell receptor beta chains reported below all come from one sample, sequenced in a study of blood T cells in healthy people across ages. For the second PCR, which ran for about 6 to 11 cycles, a sample-barcoded 5' primer and a J-beta primer mix were used. One entry per CDR3 protein results from TCRdb running MiXCR on the 5' RACE reads. The sample records more than 1,400,000 distinct CDR3 sequences, 35% to 45% being singletons. The sample comprised blood. The receptor source for this set is a woman younger than 30 in good health.

This chain joins TRBV5-1 and TRBJ2-7; possibly TRBD2 for D (5 bases). The germline V and J ends were trimmed by 0 bases and 5 bases, with 12 bases remaining between them. The CDR3 sequence is 14 residues long. From germline, CDR1 is SGHRS and CDR2 YFSETQ. The DNA of the CDR3 is TGCGCCAGCAGCTTGGAGGGCTCCGGGGACGAGCAGTACTTC. Translation: CASSLEGSGDEQYF.

The CDR3 reads CSAALISSTDTQYF. CDR3 DNA: TGCAGTGCCGCTCTAATCAGTAGCACAGATACGCAGTATTTT. The chain joins TRBV20-1 to TRBJ2-3; D is unclear. The CDR3 is 14 amino acids. Germline V gene lookup returns CDR1 DFQATT and CDR2 SNEGSKA (reference sequence). Trimming removed 6 bases at V and 0 bases at J, with 13 bases between.

The table lists this clonotype with a few counts. The V gene is TRBV20-1, the J gene TRBJ1-4; 8 nucleotides match TRBD1. This CDR3 has 13 amino acids. Germline values: CDR1 DFQATT, CDR2 SNEGSKA (reference sequence). V dropped 5 bases and J dropped 3; count of bases not matched to a gene: 2. For the CDR3, the DNA is TGCAGTGCTTCGACAGGGGCTAATGAAAAACTGTTTTTT. This codes for CSASTGANEKLFF.

CDR3 sequence reads: CSAGDRDDNYGYTF. The CDR3, as DNA: TGCAGTGCTGGGGACAGGGACGACAACTATGGCTACACCTTC. This chain connects TRBV20-1 to TRBJ1-2; 9 bases are shared with TRBD1. From germline, CDR1 is DFQATT and CDR2 SNEGSKA (reference sequence). This CDR3 is built from 14 residues. The J segment lost 2 bases and the V segment lost 5 bases, leaving 6 bases of the junction unmatched.

This clonotype was detected a few times. The chain has TRBV12-3 or TRBV12-4 and TRBJ2-4, with D possibly matching TRBD1 (5 bases). The CDR3 contains 12 residues. V was clipped by 6 bases and J by 9 bases, with 12 bases between them. The CDR3, as DNA: TGTGCCAGCAGCCCCCCCCAGGGCATTCAGTACTTC. Its protein is CASSPPQGIQYF.

Concerning this clonotype itself: Sequence at one end of the junction differs from germline and may be a read error. The rearrangement joins TRBV7-9 to TRBJ2-5; D is unresolved. CDR1 and CDR2 from the germline V gene are SEHNR and FQNEAQ (reference sequence). The CDR3 is made up of 13 amino acids. CDR3 sequence (DNA): TGTGACAGCAGCGCCAGGAGTTGGGAGACCCAGTACTTC. It yields the protein CDSSARSWETQYF.

A few counts support this clonotype. The chain recombines TRBV7-2 with TRBJ2-1; 14 nucleotides agree with TRBD2. The V segment lost 5 bases and the J segment 7 bases; nucleotides outside the gene matches: 7. Germline loops: CDR1 SGHTA, CDR2 FQGNSA. The CDR3 runs to 16 residues. The CDR3 sequence: CASSTAGTSGRNEQFF. CDR3 coding DNA: TGTGCCAGCAGCACCGCCGGGACTAGCGGGAGAAATGAGCAGTTCTTC.

Of note for this clonotype: An end of the junction differs from the germline gene, which may be a read error. The chain links TRBV20-1 to TRBJ2-7; 8 nucleotides line up with TRBD2. The germline gives CDR1 DFQATT, CDR2 SNEGSKA (reference sequence). The CDR3 length is 15 residues. The CDR3 DNA reads as TGCGGTGCTATCTCTCGGGGACTAGGACGCTACGAGCAGTACTTC. Amino acid sequence: CGAISRGLGRYEQYF.

V usage is TRBV12-3 or TRBV12-4 and J usage is TRBJ2-1; D call uncertain. The CDR3 is made up of 14 amino acids. V shed 7 bases and J shed 6 bases, with 16 bases lying between them. The CDR3 is CASTLGGWGNEQFF. CDR3 sequence (DNA): TGTGCCAGCACATTGGGCGGATGGGGCAATGAGCAGTTCTTC.

This clonotype was recorded a few times. The chain combines TRBV27 with TRBJ2-3, with 8 bases aligning to TRBD2. J was trimmed by 4 bases and V by 5 bases; bases with no gene match: 8. The germline V gene encodes CDR1 MNHEY and CDR2 SMNVEV (reference sequence). The CDR3 contains 15 residues. CDR3: CASSQASGGPDTQYF. The CDR3, as DNA: TGTGCCAGCAGTCAAGCGTCGGGGGGGCCAGATACGCAGTATTTT.

This clonotype has more than one count but fewer than ten. This sequence joins TRBV20-1 and TRBJ1-2, with 10 bases identical to TRBD1. Germline trimming cut 3 bases from V and 1 base from J; bases unmatched to any gene: 2. CDR3 length: 14 amino acids. Germline CDR1 is DFQATT and CDR2 is SNEGSKA (reference sequence). The CDR3 bases are TGCAGTGCTAGGGGGACAGGGGATAACTATGGCTACACCTTC. Translated, it gives CSARGTGDNYGYTF.

Only a few counts were recorded for this clonotype. The chain combines TRBV29-1 with TRBJ2-1; no reliable D call. Trimming pared 3 bases from V and 5 bases from J, leaving 14 bases between. Germline loops: CDR1 SQVTM, CDR2 ANQGSEA. This CDR3 comprises 14 residues. CDR3 in DNA: TGCAGCGTTGAGGGGTGGCGTCCCCACAATGAGCAGTTCTTC. Its protein product is CSVEGWRPHNEQFF.

The sample holds a few counts of this clonotype. This sequence joins TRBV25-1 and TRBJ1-1; 8 bases match TRBD1. V dropped 10 bases and J dropped 5; count of bases not matched to a gene: 6. This CDR3 spans 12 amino acids. Germline V gives CDR1 MGHDK, CDR2 SYGVNS. The CDR3 DNA reads TGTGCCACCTCAGGGGGCCGTACTGAAGCTTTCTTT. Amino acid sequence: CATSGGRTEAFF.

This rearrangement joins TRBV7-2 to TRBJ1-5; D is uncertain. The germline V and J ends were trimmed by 6 bases and 0 bases, with 12 bases remaining between them. This CDR3 is built from 15 residues. The V gene's germline CDR1 is SGHTA and CDR2 FQGNSA. The CDR3 DNA sequence: TGTGCCAGCAGTTCTCGTCCGATTAGCAATCAGCCCCAGCATTTT. It yields the protein CASSSRPISNQPQHF.

The chain is built from TRBV5-6 and TRBJ1-4; D is unclear. The V gene's germline CDR1 is SGHDT and CDR2 YYEEEE. V was trimmed by 4 bases and J by 7 bases, leaving 20 bases between them. This CDR3 region has 16 residues. The chain's CDR3 is CASSAPSEGRGEKLFF. The CDR3 nucleotides read TGTGCCAGCAGCGCACCCTCGGAAGGGCGGGGTGAAAAACTGTTTTTT.

In its sample, this clonotype was seen many times. The CDR3 region has the DNA TGTGCCAGCAGCTACCAATGGACAGAAACCTACGAGCAGTACTTC. This translates into CASSYQWTETYEQYF. The chain links TRBV7-2 to TRBJ2-7, with a possible D match to TRBD1 (6 bases). The length of the CDR3 is 15 residues. CDR1 and CDR2 (germline): SGHTA, FQGNSA. Trimming cost V 4 bases and J 2 bases, with 15 bases left between them.

The rearrangement links TRBV28 to TRBJ1-2; no reliable D call. Germline loops: CDR1 MDHEN, CDR2 SYDVKM. This CDR3 has 14 residues. Trimming shortened V by 8 bases and J by 4 bases, and 17 bases separated the two germline ends. The CDR3 DNA reads TGTGCCAGCGGAGTACCTCCGGGAGCCTATGGCTACACCTTC. Protein: CASGVPPGAYGYTF.

The table lists this clonotype with a few counts. This chain uses TRBV7-8 with TRBJ2-7; possibly TRBD2 for D (5 bases). V shed 5 bases and J shed 1 base, with 9 bases lying between them. Germline V CDR1 and CDR2: SGHVS, FQNEAQ. The CDR3 totals 13 residues. CDR3 sequence reads: CASSLGMSYEQYF. In DNA form, the CDR3 reads TGTGCCAGCAGCCTCGGGATGTCCTACGAGCAGTACTTC.

This clonotype was recorded a few times. The chain is built from TRBV29-1 and TRBJ1-4; 8 nucleotides align to TRBD1. Germline CDR1 and CDR2: SQVTM and ANQGSEA. V gave up 3 bases and J gave up 4 bases; unmatched junction bases: 4. The CDR3 spans 14 residues. In nucleotides, the CDR3 is TGCAGCGTTGAGGCAGGGGGCCTTAATGAAAAACTGTTTTTT. Translating gives CSVEAGGLNEKLFF.

This chain uses TRBV7-2 with TRBJ2-1; 11 bases are shared with TRBD2. The CDR3 consists of 15 residues. The germline V gene encodes CDR1 SGHTA and CDR2 FQGNSA. With V trimmed by 5 bases and J by 6 bases, 6 bases remained unmatched. The chain's CDR3 is CASSLSTSGGNEQFF. DNA for the CDR3: TGTGCCAGCAGCCTTTCAACTAGCGGGGGCAATGAGCAGTTCTTC.

This clonotype was seen a few times. This rearrangement joins TRBV6-6 to TRBJ1-2, with 9 bases aligning to TRBD1. The CDR3 covers 14 residues. Germline V CDR1 and CDR2: MNHNY, SVGAGI (reference sequence). The V segment lost 2 bases and the J segment 8 bases; nucleotides outside the gene matches: 6. The CDR3 DNA reads TGTGCCAGCAGTTACCGGGGACAGGGAGGCGGCTACACCTTC. It yields the protein CASSYRGQGGGYTF.

A few counts support this clonotype. This chain uses TRBV12-3 or TRBV12-4 with TRBJ1-5, with unresolved D. The CDR3 is 14 amino acids. V was clipped by 3 bases and J by 2 bases, with 8 bases between them. In DNA, the CDR3 is TGTGCCAGCAGTTTGGCGGATGGCAATCAGCCCCAGCATTTT. Its protein is CASSLADGNQPQHF.

Points on this clonotype: At one boundary the junction diverges from the germline segment, which might be a read error. The CDR3 region is CSPRVTSGQSSYNEQYF. The CDR3 DNA follows: TGCAGTCCTAGAGTCACTAGCGGGCAAAGCTCCTACAATGAGCAGTACTTC. The gene calls are TRBV20-1 and TRBJ2-1; 9 nucleotides align to TRBD2. The better agreement between TRBJ2-7 and the DNA end casts doubt on the J call. The CDR3 runs to 17 residues. Per germline, CDR1 DFQATT and CDR2 SNEGSKA (reference sequence).

J is TRBJ2-1 and V is TRBV20-1; a possible D gene is TRBD2 (5 bases). Germline CDR1 DFQATT, CDR2 SNEGSKA (reference sequence). The CDR3 runs to 12 residues. CDR3 bases: TGCTACCCCGGAGGATCCTACAATGAGCAGTTCTTC. Protein sequence: CYPGGSYNEQFF.